A selection of T cell receptor beta chains follows, all from one sample in a study of OX40 agonist ivuxolimab in advanced cancers. Profiled with immunoSEQ multiplex PCR; TCRdb holds only in-frame clones, not every one. The sample yields tens of thousands of clones, about 93% seen once. The sample in question was CD4+ or CD8+ T cells sorted from blood, obtained in a trial of the OX40 agonist ivuxolimab. The receptors come from an adult with an advanced solid tumor such as melanoma, head and neck, liver or kidney cancer. Each CDR3 is given with its conserved first and last residue. Fields, in order: clone size, V gene, CDR3 length, J gene, D gene, CDR3 protein, CDR3 DNA. The D gene is left open where the match is weak. Clone sizes are given selectively: once, few, many, or a class where the clone is expanded.

>-|TRBV4-1|17|TRBJ2-1|TRBD2
CASSQDFGAGAHNEQFF
TGCGCCAGCAGCCAAGATTTCGGAGCGGGAGCCCACAATGAGCAGTTCTTC
>-|TRBV27|15|TRBJ2-7|TRBD1
CASSSGTANSYEQYF
TGTGCCAGCAGCTCCGGGACAGCGAACTCCTACGAGCAGTACTTC
>-|TRBV9|14|TRBJ2-1|-
CASSFQDHRNEQFF
TGTGCCAGCAGTTTCCAGGACCACCGCAATGAGCAGTTCTTC
>-|TRBV7-6|15|TRBJ2-2|TRBD2
CASSSSGYGTGELFF
TGTGCCAGCAGCTCTAGCGGATATGGGACCGGGGAGCTGTTTTTT
>-|TRBV27|18|TRBJ2-5|-
CASSLAPGGYGYQETQYF
TGTGCCAGCAGTTTAGCCCCCGGGGGATACGGGTACCAAGAGACCCAGTACTTC
>-|TRBV7-8|16|TRBJ1-3|-
CASSSEGLLGADTIYF
TGTGCCAGCAGCTCAGAGGGACTCCTCGGAGCGGACACCATATATTTT
>-|TRBV4-3|17|TRBJ2-1|-
CASSQEGAGTPYNEQFF
TGCGCCAGCAGCCAAGAGGGGGCGGGAACCCCCTACAATGAGCAGTTCTTC
>-|TRBV28|17|TRBJ2-1|TRBD2
CASSPRDQREVYNEQFF
TGTGCCAGCAGTCCCCGGGATCAGCGGGAGGTGTACAATGAGCAGTTCTTC
>-|TRBV28|14|TRBJ2-3|-
CASSNHRVADTQYF
TGTGCCAGCAGCAATCACAGGGTCGCAGATACGCAGTATTTT
>-|TRBV25-1|17|TRBJ2-3|TRBD2
CASSGPKLAGITDTQYF
TGTGCCAGCAGTGGGCCCAAACTAGCGGGAATCACAGATACGCAGTATTTT
>-|TRBV30|11|TRBJ2-5|-
CAWEVRKTQYF
TGTGCCTGGGAAGTACGGAAGACCCAGTACTTC
>-|TRBV7-8|18|TRBJ2-3|TRBD2
CASSLGLGAGLGTDTQYF
TGTGCCAGCAGCTTAGGCCTAGGAGCGGGGCTAGGCACAGATACGCAGTATTTT
>-|TRBV19|15|TRBJ1-1|-
CASSIGREGNTEAFF
TGTGCCAGTAGTATAGGCAGGGAGGGGAACACTGAAGCTTTCTTT
>-|TRBV6-1|16|TRBJ2-1|TRBD1
CASSELTGSSYNEQFF
TGTGCCAGCAGTGAACTGACAGGGAGCTCCTACAATGAGCAGTTCTTC
>-|TRBV28|14|TRBJ2-7|-
CASSDPPQGTEQYF
TGTGCCAGCAGTGACCCCCCCCAAGGAACCGAGCAGTACTTC
>few|TRBV7-2|15|TRBJ1-5|-
CASSSIRDSNQPQHF
TGTGCCAGCAGCTCCATTAGGGACAGCAATCAGCCCCAGCATTTT
>-|TRBV6-1|15|TRBJ2-7|TRBD2
CASDTSASGGAEQYF
TGTGCCAGCGACACGTCGGCTAGCGGGGGTGCAGAGCAGTACTTC
>-|TRBV28|13|TRBJ2-7|-
CASSSGQTYEQYF
TGTGCCAGCAGTTCGGGACAAACCTACGAGCAGTACTTC
>-|TRBV4-3|16|TRBJ2-3|TRBD2
CASSQAGLAGVDTQYF
TGCGCCAGCAGCCAAGCGGGACTAGCGGGAGTTGATACGCAGTATTTT
>-|TRBV11-2|15|TRBJ2-7|-
CASSLEAGPSYEQYF
TGTGCCAGCAGCTTAGAGGCGGGGCCGTCCTACGAGCAGTACTTC
>-|TRBV5-6|14|TRBJ2-7|-
CASSFIGAPYEQYF
TGTGCCAGCAGCTTTATCGGGGCTCCGTACGAGCAGTACTTC
>-|TRBV27|14|TRBJ2-1|TRBD1
CASSAGTGYNEQFF
TGTGCCAGCAGTGCCGGGACAGGTTACAATGAGCAGTTCTTC
>once|TRBV29-1|12|TRBJ2-1|-
CSVTGAYNEQFF
TGCAGCGTTACCGGGGCCTACAATGAGCAATTCTTC
>-|TRBV4-2|14|TRBJ2-2|-
CASSPPGSTGELFF
TGTGCCAGCAGCCCCCCGGGAAGCACCGGGGAGCTGTTTTTT
>medium-sized|TRBV9|13|TRBJ1-5|-
CASGGDSNQPQHF
TGTGCCAGCGGGGGGGATAGCAATCAGCCCCAGCATTTT
>-|TRBV6-5|14|TRBJ1-5|-
CASSYSKSNQPQHF
TGTGCCAGCAGTTACTCGAAGAGTAATCAGCCCCAGCATTTT
>-|TRBV7-2|14|TRBJ1-2|-
CASSLEYANYGYTF
TGTGCCAGCAGCTTAGAATACGCGAACTATGGCTACACCTTC
>-|TRBV5-6|16|TRBJ1-3|TRBD1
CASSWGDRVSGNTIYF
TGTGCCAGCAGCTGGGGGGACAGGGTCAGTGGAAACACCATATATTTT
>-|TRBV27|16|TRBJ2-5|TRBD2
CASSENTSGRGETQYF
TGTGCCAGCAGTGAAAACACTAGCGGGAGAGGGGAGACCCAGTACTTC
>once|TRBV30|15|TRBJ1-1|-
CAWSDLLVRGTEAFF
TGTGCCTGGAGTGACCTTCTGGTCAGGGGCACTGAAGCTTTCTTT
>-|TRBV27|15|TRBJ2-1|TRBD2
CASSMGTSGRREQFF
TGTGCCAGCAGCATGGGGACTAGCGGGAGGAGGGAGCAGTTCTTC
>-|TRBV2|13|TRBJ2-7|-
CASSEELNYEQYF
TGTGCCAGCAGTGAGGAGCTTAACTACGAGCAGTACTTC
>-|TRBV10-3|21|TRBJ2-6|-
CAISESGDRKARGAGANVLTF
TGTGCCATCAGTGAGTCTGGGGACCGTAAGGCGAGGGGAGCTGGGGCCAACGTCCTGACTTTC
>once|TRBV5-1|14|TRBJ2-7|TRBD2
CASSFREVPHEQYF
TGCGCCAGCAGCTTTCGGGAGGTCCCCCACGAGCAGTACTTC
>-|TRBV7-9|15|TRBJ2-3|TRBD1
CASSFLTGGTDTQYF
TGTGCCAGCAGCTTCTTGACAGGGGGGACAGATACGCAGTATTTT
>-|TRBV28|21|TRBJ2-1|TRBD2
CASSSPRGTSGFNPTYNEQFF
TGTGCCAGCAGTTCCCCCCGCGGGACTAGCGGATTCAATCCGACCTACAATGAGCAGTTCTTC
>-|TRBV28|15|TRBJ2-7|TRBD1
CASSNRDRGSYEQYF
TGTGCCAGCAGCAACCGGGACAGGGGTTCCTACGAGCAGTACTTC
>-|TRBV7-2|16|TRBJ2-3|TRBD2
CASSSRLAGFTDTQYF
TGTGCCAGCAGCTCCAGACTAGCGGGTTTCACAGATACGCAGTATTTT
>-|TRBV9|14|TRBJ1-2|-
CASSVDSSNYGYTF
TGTGCCAGCAGCGTAGACAGCTCTAACTATGGCTACACCTTC
>-|TRBV7-2|15|TRBJ2-3|-
CASSLVRSPRDTQYF
TGTGCCAGCAGCTTAGTACGGTCCCCGAGGGATACGCAGTATTTT
>-|TRBV9|11|TRBJ2-7|-
CASSPGGVVYF
TGTGCCAGCAGCCCCGGGGGCGTTGTGTACTTC
>-|TRBV6-5|15|TRBJ2-7|TRBD1
CASSYFRGQNYEQYF
TGTGCCAGCAGCTACTTTCGGGGACAGAACTACGAGCAGTACTTC
>-|TRBV19|13|TRBJ2-7|-
CASSISVSYEQYF
TGTGCCAGTAGTATATCGGTATCCTACGAGCAGTACTTC
>-|TRBV27|17|TRBJ1-5|TRBD1
CASRAGTVLYSNQPQHF
TGTGCCAGCCGGGCGGGGACAGTATTATATAGCAATCAGCCCCAGCATTTT
>-|TRBV4-3|14|TRBJ2-7|TRBD1
CASSQGDRASEQYF
TGCGCCAGCAGCCAAGGAGACAGGGCGAGCGAGCAGTACTTC
>once|TRBV5-1|14|TRBJ1-2|TRBD1
CASSWGQGLDGYTF
TGCGCCAGCAGCTGGGGACAGGGGTTGGATGGCTACACCTTC
>-|TRBV2|16|TRBJ1-1|TRBD1
CASSEVWTGVNTEAFF
TGTGCCAGCAGTGAGGTCTGGACAGGGGTCAACACTGAAGCTTTCTTT
>-|TRBV29-1|11|TRBJ2-1|-
CSVLLYNEQFF
TGCAGCGTTTTACTCTACAATGAGCAGTTCTTC
>-|TRBV19|15|TRBJ2-1|TRBD2
CASSSRQREDNEQFF
TGTGCCAGTAGTAGTCGACAGCGGGAAGACAATGAGCAGTTCTTC
>-|TRBV7-9|16|TRBJ1-2|-
CASSLASTAPNYGYTF
TGTGCCAGCAGCTTAGCGAGTACAGCTCCTAACTATGGCTACACCTTC
>-|TRBV27|18|TRBJ2-2|TRBD2
CASSRTSGRASGTGELFF
TGTGCCAGCAGTCGGACTAGCGGGAGGGCGTCTGGGACCGGGGAGCTGTTTTTT
>-|TRBV6-1|16|TRBJ2-5|-
CASSEAGEGVRETQYF
TGTGCCAGCAGTGAAGCGGGTGAGGGGGTGAGAGAGACCCAGTACTTC
>-|TRBV7-9|12|TRBJ2-1|-
CASRDEGNEQFF
TGTGCCAGCAGGGATGAGGGGAATGAGCAGTTCTTC
>-|TRBV7-8|15|TRBJ2-7|TRBD2
CASSPRLAGEREQYF
TGTGCCAGCAGCCCCAGACTAGCGGGAGAGAGGGAGCAGTACTTC
>-|TRBV7-6|15|TRBJ1-2|TRBD1
CASSLGTGGNYGYTF
TGTGCCAGCAGCTTAGGGACAGGGGGGAACTATGGCTACACCTTC
>-|TRBV14|13|TRBJ1-1|-
CASSQRENTEAFF
TGTGCCAGCAGCCAAAGGGAGAACACTGAAGCTTTCTTT
>-|TRBV11-2|15|TRBJ2-3|-
CASSLDLPGVDTQYF
TGTGCCAGCAGCTTAGACCTACCTGGGGTAGATACGCAGTATTTT
>-|TRBV30|15|TRBJ2-1|-
CAWSVWQSGGNEQFF
TGTGCCTGGAGTGTCTGGCAGTCCGGCGGGAATGAGCAGTTCTTC
>-|TRBV19|13|TRBJ1-1|-
CASSNVLNTEAFF
TGTGCCAGTAGTAATGTGCTGAACACTGAAGCTTTCTTT